This T cell receptor beta chain was identified in a study of blood T cell repertoires in COVID-19. As for the study in general: Researchers got acute and convalescent COVID-19 samples from the United States, Italy and Spain.

Original handling: Estimation of nucleated cell counts relied on the amplification of reference gene primers. Produced via immunoSEQ multiplex PCR; TCRdb's table is partial and in-frame only. The V and J calls and clone size are taken from that table; D and trimming were inferred from the DNA. This sample has 130,000 or so clones, with roughly four fifths found just once. Germline V gives CDR1 SNHLY, CDR2 FYNNEI. CDR3 length equals 14 residues. Trimming stripped 3 bases from V and 1 base from J, with 7 bases between. The TCR originated in a human donor in a cohort sampled during active COVID-19. This chain connects TRBV2 to TRBJ1-5, with D uncertain. The sequencing sample was made of peripheral blood. The CDR3 loop reads CASSEWQSNQPQHF. The CDR3 DNA is TGTGCCAGCAGTGAGTGGCAGAGCAATCAGCCCCAGCATTTT.